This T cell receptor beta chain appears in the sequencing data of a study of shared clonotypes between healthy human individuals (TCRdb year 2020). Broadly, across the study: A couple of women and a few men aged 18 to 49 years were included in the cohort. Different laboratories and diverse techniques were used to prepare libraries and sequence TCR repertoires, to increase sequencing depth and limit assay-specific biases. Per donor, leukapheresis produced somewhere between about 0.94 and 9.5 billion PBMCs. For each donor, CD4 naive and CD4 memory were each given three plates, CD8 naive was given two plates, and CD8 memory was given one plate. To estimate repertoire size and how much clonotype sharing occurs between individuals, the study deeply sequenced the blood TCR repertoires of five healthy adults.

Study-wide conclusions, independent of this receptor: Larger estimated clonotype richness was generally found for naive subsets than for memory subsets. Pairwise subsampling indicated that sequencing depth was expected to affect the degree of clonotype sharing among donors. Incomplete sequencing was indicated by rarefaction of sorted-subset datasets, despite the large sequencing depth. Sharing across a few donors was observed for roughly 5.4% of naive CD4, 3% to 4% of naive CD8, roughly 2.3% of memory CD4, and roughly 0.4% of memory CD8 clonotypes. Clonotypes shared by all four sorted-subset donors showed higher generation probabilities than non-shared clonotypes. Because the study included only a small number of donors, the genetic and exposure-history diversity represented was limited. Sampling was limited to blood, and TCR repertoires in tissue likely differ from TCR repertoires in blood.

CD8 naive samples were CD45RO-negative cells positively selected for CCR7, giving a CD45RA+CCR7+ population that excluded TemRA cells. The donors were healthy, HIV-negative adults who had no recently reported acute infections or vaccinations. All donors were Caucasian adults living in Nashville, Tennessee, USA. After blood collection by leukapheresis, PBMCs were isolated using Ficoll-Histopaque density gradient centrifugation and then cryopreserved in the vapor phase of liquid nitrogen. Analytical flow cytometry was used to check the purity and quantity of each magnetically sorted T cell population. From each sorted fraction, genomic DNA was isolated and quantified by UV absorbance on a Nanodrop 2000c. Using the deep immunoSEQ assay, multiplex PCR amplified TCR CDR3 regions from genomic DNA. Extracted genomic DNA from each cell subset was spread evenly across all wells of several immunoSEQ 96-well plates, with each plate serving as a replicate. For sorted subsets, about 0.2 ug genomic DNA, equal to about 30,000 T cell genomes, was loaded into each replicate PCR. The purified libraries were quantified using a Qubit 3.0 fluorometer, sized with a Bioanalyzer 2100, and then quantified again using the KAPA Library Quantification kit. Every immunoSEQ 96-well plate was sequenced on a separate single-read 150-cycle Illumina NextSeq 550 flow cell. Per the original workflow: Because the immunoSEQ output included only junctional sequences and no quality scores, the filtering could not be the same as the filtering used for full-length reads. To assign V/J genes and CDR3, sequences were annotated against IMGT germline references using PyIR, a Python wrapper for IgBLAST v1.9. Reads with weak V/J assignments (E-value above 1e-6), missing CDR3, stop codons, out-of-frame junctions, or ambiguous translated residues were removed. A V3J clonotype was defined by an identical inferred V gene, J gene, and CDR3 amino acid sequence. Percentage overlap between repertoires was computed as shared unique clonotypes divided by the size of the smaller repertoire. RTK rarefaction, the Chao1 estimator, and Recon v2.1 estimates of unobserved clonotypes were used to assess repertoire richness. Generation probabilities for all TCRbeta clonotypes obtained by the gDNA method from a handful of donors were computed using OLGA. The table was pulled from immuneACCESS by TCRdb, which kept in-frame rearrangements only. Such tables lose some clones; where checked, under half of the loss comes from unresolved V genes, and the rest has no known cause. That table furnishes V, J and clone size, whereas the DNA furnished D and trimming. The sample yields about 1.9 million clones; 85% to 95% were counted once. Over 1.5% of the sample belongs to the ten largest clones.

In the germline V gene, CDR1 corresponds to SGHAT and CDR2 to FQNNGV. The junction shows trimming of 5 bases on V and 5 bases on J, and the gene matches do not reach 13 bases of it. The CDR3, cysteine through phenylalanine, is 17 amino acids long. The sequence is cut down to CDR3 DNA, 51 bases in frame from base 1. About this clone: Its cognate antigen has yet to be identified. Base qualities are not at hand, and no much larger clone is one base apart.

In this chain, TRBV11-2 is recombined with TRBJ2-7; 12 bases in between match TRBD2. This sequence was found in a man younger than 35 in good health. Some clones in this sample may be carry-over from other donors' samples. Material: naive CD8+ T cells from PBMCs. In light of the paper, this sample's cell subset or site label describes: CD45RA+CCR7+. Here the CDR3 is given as CASSVRTSGTLPHEQYF. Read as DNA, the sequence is TGTGCCAGCAGCGTGAGGACTAGCGGGACCCTACCCCACGAGCAGTACTTC.